Shown below are 15 T cell receptor beta chains from a single sample sequenced in a study of blood T cell repertoires in COVID-19. Produced via immunoSEQ multiplex PCR; TCRdb's table is partial and in-frame only. Found here are 100,000 to 150,000 clones, 86% of them singletons; the top ten hold more than 9.5%. Sequencing was carried out using peripheral blood. These receptors all come from a woman aged 70-85 years with COVID-19, enrolled during active disease.

This rearrangement joins TRBV30 to TRBJ2-7; TRBD1 matches 8 bases. This CDR3 is built from 13 residues. Germline lookup yields CDR1 GTSNPN and CDR2 SVGIG (reference sequence). The V and J ends lost 3 bases and 2 bases, in that order; junction bases with no gene match: 3. The CDR3, as DNA: TGTGCCTGGAGAGGGACAGGAGCCTACGAGCAGTACTTC. Its translation: CAWRGTGAYEQYF. Drawing the rest from reference TRBV30 and TRBJ2-7, the complete variable domain is SQTIHQWPATLVQPVGSPLSLECTVEGTSNPNLYWYRQAAGRGLQLLFYSVGIGQISSEVPQNLSASRPQDRQFILSSKKLLLSDSGFYLCAWRGTGAYEQYFGPGTRLTVT.

The V gene is TRBV19, the J gene TRBJ2-5, with TRBD1 as a possible D gene (5 bases). Germline V CDR1 and CDR2: LNHDA, SQIVND (reference sequence). This CDR3 spans 13 amino acids. V lost 4 bases and J lost 4, with 10 bases in between. CDR3 sequence reads: CASSNLRGETQYF. For the CDR3, the DNA is TGTGCCAGTAGTAACCTAAGGGGAGAGACCCAGTACTTC.

DNA for the CDR3: TGTGCCAGCAGCGTGACCCCAGGGGGCGGAAACGTCCTGACTTTC. This codes for CASSVTPGGGNVLTF. The V call is TRBV9, the J call TRBJ2-6; TRBD1 agrees at 8 bases. This CDR3 spans 15 amino acids. With 2 bases clipped from V and 10 bases from J, the junction kept 8 bases outside the gene matches. CDR1 is SGDLS, CDR2 YYNGEE, per germline.

The genes are TRBV18 and TRBJ1-4; a weak D match, TRBD1 (5 bases). The germline V gene encodes CDR1 KGHSH and CDR2 LQKENI. Trimming stripped 3 bases from V and 2 bases from J, with 13 bases between. The length of the CDR3 is 16 residues. Written as DNA, the CDR3 is TGTGCCAGCTCACCCGACCTCAGGGCTACTAATGAAAAACTGTTTTTT. The encoded protein is CASSPDLRATNEKLFF. The complete variable domain, with remaining parts taken from reference TRBV18 and TRBJ1-4, reads NAGVMQNPRHLVRRRGQEARLRCSPMKGHSHVYWYRQLPEEGLKFMVYLQKENIIDESGMPKERFSAEFPKEGPSILRIQQVVRGDSAAYFCASSPDLRATNEKLFFGSGTQLSVL.

DNA of the CDR3: TGTGCCAGCTCTCGGGGACAGGGGACAGGGCCCCAGCATTTT. It is translated as CASSRGQGTGPQHF. The rearrangement uses TRBV27 and TRBJ1-5; 10 nucleotides line up with TRBD1. Per the germline V gene, CDR1 is MNHEY and CDR2 is SMNVEV (reference sequence). V was pared by 8 bases and J by 9 bases, with 10 bases of the junction left unmatched. The CDR3 spans 14 residues.

This clone was seen only once. The chain couples TRBV3-1 (or the pseudogene TRBV3-2) to TRBJ1-6; D is ambiguous. The CDR3 has 14 amino acids. V was clipped by 4 bases and J by 4 bases, with 8 bases between them. The germline V gene has CDR1 LGHDT and CDR2 YNNKEL (reference sequence). This chain's CDR3 is CASSPPRYNSPLHF. Here the CDR3 DNA reads TGTGCCAGCAGCCCGCCACGGTATAATTCACCCCTCCACTTT.

The chain couples TRBV5-1 to TRBJ2-5; D is perhaps TRBD2 (6 bases). The CDR3 covers 14 residues. Germline CDR1 is SGHRS and CDR2 is YFSETQ. Trimming removed 2 bases from V and 3 bases from J, with 11 bases in between. CDR3 coding DNA: TGCGCCAGCAGCTTTTTCCCGGGGGAAGAGACCCAGTACTTC. Amino acids: CASSFFPGEETQYF.

CDR3 loop: CASSLPGGRDEQFF. Here the CDR3 DNA reads TGTGCCAGCAGCTTGCCGGGGGGCAGGGATGAGCAGTTCTTC. This chain connects TRBV5-4 to TRBJ2-1; perhaps TRBD2 as D (7 bases). V was pared by 1 base and J by 8 bases, with 13 bases between. The CDR3 spans 14 residues. CDR1 SGHNT and CDR2 YYREEE come from the germline V gene (reference sequence).

This clone was recorded once. This chain connects TRBV7-2 to TRBJ2-1, with D possibly matching TRBD1 (6 bases). CDR3 size: 14 residues. Between the trimmed V and J ends, which lost 1 base and 6 bases, there was a span of 10 bases. Germline V lookup: CDR1 SGHTA, CDR2 FQGNSA. This CDR3 reads CASSLGQAGNEQFF. The DNA of the CDR3 is TGTGCCAGCAGCTTAGGACAGGCCGGCAATGAGCAGTTCTTC.

The V gene is TRBV21-1, the J gene TRBJ1-6. TRBV21-1 is a pseudogene. The CDR3 is 16 amino acids. CDR3 sequence: CASRGEDVTHHSPLHF. The DNA of the CDR3 is TGTGCCAGCAGAGGGGAGGATGTAACCCATCATTCACCCCTCCACTTT.

The chain uses TRBV6-1 and TRBJ2-3, with 9 nucleotides matching TRBD2. The J segment lost 1 base and the V segment lost 3 bases, leaving 5 bases of the junction unmatched. Germline V gene sequence: CDR1 MNHNS, CDR2 SASEGT. The CDR3 length is 16 residues. CDR3 sequence reads: CASSEARGGGTDTQYF. CDR3 nucleotides: TGTGCCAGCAGTGAGGCCCGCGGGGGGGGCACAGATACGCAGTATTTT.

In its sample, this clone was seen once. This chain links TRBV29-1 with TRBJ2-7; 7 positions agree with TRBD2. With 4 bases clipped from V and 3 bases from J, the junction kept 6 bases outside the gene matches. CDR3 length: 13 residues. Germline CDR1 SQVTM, CDR2 ANQGSEA. CDR3 loop: CSVGAGVNYEQYF. The CDR3 coding sequence is TGCAGCGTTGGTGCGGGGGTGAACTACGAGCAGTACTTC.

The rearrangement links TRBV6-6 to TRBJ1-3; TRBD1 matches 10 bases. V trimming: 6 bases; J trimming: 1 base; junction bases outside the gene matches: 18. Looked up from germline, CDR1 is MNHNY and CDR2 is SVGAGI (reference sequence). This CDR3 region has 20 residues. Written as DNA, the CDR3 is TGTGCCAGCAGCGGTACCGGGACAGGGGAGTTTAAGAAGTCTGGAAACACCATATATTTT. It is translated as CASSGTGTGEFKKSGNTIYF.

The chain has TRBV15 and TRBJ1-5, with no clear D. V dropped 0 bases and J dropped 6 bases, with 9 bases sitting between them. The CDR3 has 14 residues. Germline V gives CDR1 LNHNV, CDR2 YYDKDF (reference sequence). CDR3 sequence: CATSRDAPSQPQHF. The CDR3 region has the DNA TGTGCCACCAGCAGAGATGCACCTAGTCAGCCCCAGCATTTT.

The chain joins TRBV15 to TRBJ1-2; D is possibly TRBD1 (6 bases). The V and J ends lost 0 bases and 3 bases respectively, with 8 bases between them. CDR1 is LNHNV, CDR2 YYDKDF, per germline (reference sequence). CDR3 length: 14 residues. The CDR3 loop is CATSREDRYYGYTF. For the CDR3, the DNA is TGTGCCACCAGCAGAGAGGACAGATACTATGGCTACACCTTC.